This T cell receptor beta chain was found in a study of CD8 T cells in Susac syndrome. Findings and caveats of the study: In its TCR sequencing and HLA analysis, the study acknowledged that the number of individuals was relatively small.

V shed 7 bases, J shed 1 base, and the junction held 6 bases outside the gene matches. This CDR3 comprises 13 residues. The germline V gene encodes CDR1 DFQATT and CDR2 SNEGSKA (reference sequence). Random hexamers were used to reverse transcribe an amount of roughly 0.45 to 1 ug RNA. TCR beta CDR3 was amplified by immunoSEQ covering 54 Vbeta and 13 Jbeta. TCRdb processed the immunoSEQ multiplex PCR reads anew with MiXCR; each CDR3 protein has one entry. The data hold over 120,000 distinct CDR3 sequences, with approximately 95% observed a single time. With respect to this clonotype: Its antigen is still unknown.

Sequencing targeted TCR beta in T cells from blood (CD8+ and CD4+). Negative isolation was used for CD8+ and CD4+ T cells, and FACS enrichment was applied to TEMRA cells. The sequence was collected from a human donor in good health. The chain couples TRBV20-1 to TRBJ2-5; 7 bases align to TRBD2. The sequencing input was CD4+ T cells from PBMCs. The CDR3 region has the DNA TGCAGTGGGGGGGGAGGGTCCCAAGAGACCCAGTACTTC. Its translation is CSGGGGSQETQYF.